The TCR beta chain under discussion was sequenced for a study of cytomegalovirus exposure and HLA in healthy donors. At the level of the study: Falling in the Caucasian-associated ancestry cluster were about four fifths of 300 to 500 genotyped donors. Study-level results: The classifier reportedly diagnosed cytomegalovirus status with high specificity and sensitivity. The study designated 150 to 200 TCR beta chains cytomegalovirus-associated.

Researchers ran the PCR with 60 Vbeta and 13 Jbeta primers. Assay used: immunoSEQ multiplex PCR; TCRdb lists only in-frame clones, some missing. Among about 110,000 clones listed, around 75% were seen once. Notes on this clone: What it binds is not known.

The V and J ends lost 4 bases and 0 bases, in that order; junction bases with no gene match: 9. The germline CDR1 and CDR2 sequences are SQVTM and ANQGSEA. This CDR3 contains 15 residues. The receptor was derived from a male donor in good health and CMV-seropositive. The sequencing input was PBMCs. The genes are TRBV29-1 and TRBJ2-7; TRBD2 matches 7 bases. CDR3 in amino acids: CSVGDAGVSSYEQYF. The CDR3 bases are TGCAGCGTTGGGGACGCGGGAGTAAGCTCCTACGAGCAGTACTTC.